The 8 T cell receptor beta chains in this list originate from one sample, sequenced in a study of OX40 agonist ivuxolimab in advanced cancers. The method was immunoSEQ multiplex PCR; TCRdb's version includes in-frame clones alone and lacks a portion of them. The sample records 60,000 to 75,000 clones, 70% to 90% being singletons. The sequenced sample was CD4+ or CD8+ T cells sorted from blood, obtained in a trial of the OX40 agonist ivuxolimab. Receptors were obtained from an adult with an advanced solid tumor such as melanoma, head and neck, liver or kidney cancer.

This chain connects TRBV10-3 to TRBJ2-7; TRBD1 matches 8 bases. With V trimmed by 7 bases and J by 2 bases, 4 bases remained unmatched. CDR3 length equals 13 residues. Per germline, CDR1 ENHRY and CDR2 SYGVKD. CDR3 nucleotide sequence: TGTGCCATCACCCGGACAGGGACCTACGAGCAGTACTTC. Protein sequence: CAITRTGTYEQYF.

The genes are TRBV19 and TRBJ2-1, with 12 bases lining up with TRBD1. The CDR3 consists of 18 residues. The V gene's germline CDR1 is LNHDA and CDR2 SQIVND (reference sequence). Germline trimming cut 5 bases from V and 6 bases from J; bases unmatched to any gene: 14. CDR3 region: CASSLPGQGASLPNEQFF. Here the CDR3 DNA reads TGTGCCAGTAGTCTACCGGGACAGGGGGCTAGTTTACCCAATGAGCAGTTCTTC.

The CDR3, as DNA: TGTGCCAGCAGCTTCCCAGGAACAACTAATGAAAAACTGTTTTTT. Encoded protein: CASSFPGTTNEKLFF. This chain uses TRBV5-5 with TRBJ1-4, with D unclear. The CDR3 has 15 residues. Trimming removed 2 bases at V and 0 bases at J, with 8 bases between. The germline gives CDR1 SGHKS, CDR2 YYEKEE (reference sequence).

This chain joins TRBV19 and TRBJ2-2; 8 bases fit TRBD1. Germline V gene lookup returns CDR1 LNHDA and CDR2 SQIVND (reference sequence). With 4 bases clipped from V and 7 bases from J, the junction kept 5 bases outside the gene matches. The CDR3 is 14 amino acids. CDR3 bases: TGTGCCAGTAGTACGGACAGGGTTAGCGGGGAGCTGTTTTTT. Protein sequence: CASSTDRVSGELFF.

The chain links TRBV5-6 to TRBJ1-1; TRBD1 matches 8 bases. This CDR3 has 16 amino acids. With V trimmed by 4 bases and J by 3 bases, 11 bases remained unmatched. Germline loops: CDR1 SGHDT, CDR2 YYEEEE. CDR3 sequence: CASSRITGGLDTEAFF. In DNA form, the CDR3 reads TGTGCCAGCAGCCGCATAACAGGGGGGTTGGACACTGAAGCTTTCTTT.

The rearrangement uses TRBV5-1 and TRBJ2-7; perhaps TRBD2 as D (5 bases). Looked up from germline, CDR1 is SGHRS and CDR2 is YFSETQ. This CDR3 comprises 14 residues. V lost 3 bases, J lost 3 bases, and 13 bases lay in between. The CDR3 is CASSYDPAGYEQYF. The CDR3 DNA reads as TGCGCCAGCAGCTATGATCCGGCGGGCTACGAGCAGTACTTC.

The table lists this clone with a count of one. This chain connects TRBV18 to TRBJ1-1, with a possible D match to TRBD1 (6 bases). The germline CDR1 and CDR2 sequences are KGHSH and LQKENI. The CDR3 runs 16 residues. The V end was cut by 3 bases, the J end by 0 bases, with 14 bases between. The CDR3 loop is CASSPQPGTLNTEAFF. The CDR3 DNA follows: TGTGCCAGCTCACCTCAGCCCGGGACACTGAACACTGAAGCTTTCTTT.

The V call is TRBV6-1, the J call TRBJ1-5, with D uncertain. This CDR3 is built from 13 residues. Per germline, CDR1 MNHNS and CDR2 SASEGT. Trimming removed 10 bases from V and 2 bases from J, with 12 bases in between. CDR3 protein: CATDPNGNQPQHF. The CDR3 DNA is TGTGCCACGGACCCTAATGGCAATCAGCCCCAGCATTTT.